A single sample is the source of the 12 T cell receptor beta chains below, sequenced in a study of blood T cell repertoires in COVID-19. This table comes from immunoSEQ multiplex PCR, and its TCRdb copy is limited to in-frame clones, with some not included. This table has about 170,000 clones, 84% appearing once. The sample taken for sequencing was peripheral blood. The receptors were sampled from a human donor with acute or convalescent COVID-19. The donor label of this sample is uncertain.

This clone has only one observation. V is TRBV4-1 and J is TRBJ2-5; 12 positions match TRBD2. V gave up 0 bases and J gave up 3 bases; unmatched junction bases: 5. The CDR3 runs 17 residues. Germline V gives CDR1 MGHRA, CDR2 YSYEKL. In DNA, the CDR3 is TGCGCCAGCAGCCAAGACTGGCTAGCGGGGGGGGAAGAGACCCAGTACTTC. Residues: CASSQDWLAGGEETQYF.

The table lists this clone with a count of one. The rearrangement links TRBV5-4 to TRBJ2-3; TRBD2 is a possible D gene (5 bases). The length of the CDR3 is 15 residues. Germline V CDR1 and CDR2: SGHNT, YYREEE (reference sequence). The V gene lost 1 base and the J gene lost 2 bases, with 11 bases spanning the gap. The CDR3 DNA sequence: TGTGCCAGCAGCTTGAAGACGGGGTCCACAGATACGCAGTATTTT. It encodes CASSLKTGSTDTQYF.

This sequence joins TRBV5-4 and TRBJ2-6, with D unclear. The CDR3 consists of 13 residues. CDR1 SGHNT and CDR2 YYREEE come from the germline V gene (reference sequence). Trimming pared 2 bases from V and 2 bases from J, leaving 2 bases between. CDR3 sequence reads: CASSFTGANVLTF. CDR3 nucleotides: TGTGCCAGCAGCTTCACTGGGGCCAACGTCCTGACTTTC. Variable domain in full (rest from reference TRBV5-4 and TRBJ2-6): ETGVTQSPTHLIKTRGQQVTLRCSSQSGHNTVSWYQQALGQGPQFIFQYYREEENGRGNFPPRFSGLQFPNYSSELNVNALELDDSALYLCASSFTGANVLTFGAGSRLTVL.

The chain joins TRBV10-1 to TRBJ2-1; D may be TRBD1 (5 bases). Germline CDR1 and CDR2: WNHNN and SYGVQD (reference sequence). V gave up 2 bases and J gave up 4 bases, with 24 bases separating them. CDR3 length: 19 amino acids. In DNA form, the CDR3 reads TGCGCCAGCAGTGAGCGGGTTCAGGGTAGGGGCCAAAAGTACAATGAGCAGTTCTTC. Amino acids: CASSERVQGRGQKYNEQFF.

This sequence joins TRBV5-5 and TRBJ2-7, with TRBD1 as a possible D gene (6 bases). Germline values: CDR1 SGHKS, CDR2 YYEKEE (reference sequence). The CDR3 sequence is 14 residues long. V lost 1 base and J 2 bases, leaving 10 bases between the germline ends. In nucleotides, the CDR3 is TGTGCCAGCAGCTTGAGGGGGTACACCTACGAGCAGTACTTC. It specifies CASSLRGYTYEQYF.

The J gene is TRBJ1-1, the V gene TRBV5-1, with D unclear. The V end was cut by 3 bases, the J end by 0 bases, with 6 bases between. This CDR3 is built from 13 residues. Germline V gives CDR1 SGHRS, CDR2 YFSETQ. CDR3 nucleotides: TGCGCCAGCAGCTCTATGCTGAACACTGAAGCTTTCTTT. Amino acid sequence: CASSSMLNTEAFF.

The chain combines TRBV2 with TRBJ1-3, with a weak D call TRBD1 (5 bases). The CDR3 sequence is 17 residues long. Germline V gene sequence: CDR1 SNHLY, CDR2 FYNNEI. V lost 2 bases to trimming and J lost 4 bases, with 18 bases between them. This CDR3 is CASSENLPGNVGNTIYF. The CDR3, as DNA: TGTGCCAGCAGTGAAAACCTCCCAGGGAACGTGGGAAACACCATATATTTT.

The rearrangement uses TRBV6-6 and TRBJ2-7; D may be TRBD1 (5 bases). Trimming shortened V by 2 bases and J by 3 bases, and 14 bases separated the two germline ends. CDR3 length: 15 residues. CDR1 is MNHNY, CDR2 SVGAGI, per germline (reference sequence). The DNA for the CDR3 is TGTGCCAGCAGTTACCAGGGTCCCTCGGGCTACGAGCAGTACTTC. It translates to CASSYQGPSGYEQYF.

The genes are TRBV9 and TRBJ1-3, with TRBD1 matching 8 bases. Per germline, CDR1 SGDLS and CDR2 YYNGEE. The junction had 6 bases not matched to a gene; V was cut back by 4 bases and J by 0 bases. The CDR3 is made up of 16 amino acids. This chain's CDR3 is CASSSWTGRSGNTIYF. CDR3 DNA: TGTGCCAGCAGCTCATGGACAGGGCGCTCTGGAAACACCATATATTTT.

The chain combines TRBV19 with TRBJ2-1; TRBD1 is a possible D gene (6 bases). This CDR3 has 15 residues. V was shortened by 4 bases and J by 0 bases, with 10 bases between the two germline ends. CDR1 LNHDA and CDR2 SQIVND come from the germline V gene (reference sequence). This CDR3 is CASSRQADSYNEQFF. CDR3 sequence (DNA): TGTGCCAGTAGTAGACAGGCAGACTCCTACAATGAGCAGTTCTTC. Full variable domain (remainder filled in from reference TRBV19 and TRBJ2-1): DGGITQSPKYLFRKEGQNVTLSCEQNLNHDAMYWYRQDPGQGLRLIYYSQIVNDFQKGDIAEGYSVSREKKESFPLTVTSAQKNPTAFYLCASSRQADSYNEQFFGPGTRLTVL.

This chain links TRBV5-1 with TRBJ2-2, with a weak D call TRBD2 (5 bases). CDR1 is SGHRS, CDR2 YFSETQ, per germline. V lost 4 bases, J lost 11 bases, and 18 bases lay in between. The CDR3 consists of 14 residues. The CDR3 spells CASSLSGSSKELFF. CDR3 nucleotides: TGCGCCAGCAGCCTAAGCGGTTCGTCAAAAGAGCTGTTTTTT. The whole variable domain, filled in from reference TRBV5-1 and TRBJ2-2, reads KAGVTQTPRYLIKTRGQQVTLSCSPISGHRSVSWYQQTPGQGLQFLFEYFSETQRNKGNFPGRFSGRQFSNSRSEMNVSTLELGDSALYLCASSLSGSSKELFFGEGSRLTVL.

The CDR3 coding sequence is TGTGCCAGCAGCCGTTCCCTAGCGGGAGGATACAATGAGCAGTTCTTC. This sequence encodes CASSRSLAGGYNEQFF. The rearrangement joins TRBV11-3 to TRBJ2-1; 11 bases are a match to TRBD2. The CDR3 has 16 amino acids. Germline CDR1 SGHNT, CDR2 YENEEA. V dropped 5 bases and J dropped 4; count of bases not matched to a gene: 7.